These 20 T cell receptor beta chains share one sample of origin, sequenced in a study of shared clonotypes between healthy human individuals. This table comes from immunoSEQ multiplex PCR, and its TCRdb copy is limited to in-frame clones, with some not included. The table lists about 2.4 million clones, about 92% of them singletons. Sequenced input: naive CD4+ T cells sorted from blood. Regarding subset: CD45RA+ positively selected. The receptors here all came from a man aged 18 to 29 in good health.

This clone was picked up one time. The CDR3 DNA sequence: TGCGCCAGCAGTGAACCGGGACTAGCCGGTGGAGGGACAGATACGCAGTATTTT. This sequence encodes CASSEPGLAGGGTDTQYF. The gene calls are TRBV10-1 and TRBJ2-3; TRBD2 aligns across 9 bases. The germline V gene has CDR1 WNHNN and CDR2 SYGVQD (reference sequence). The V and J ends lost 3 bases and 3 bases, in that order; junction bases with no gene match: 13. CDR3 length: 18 amino acids.

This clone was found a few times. CDR3 nucleotides: TGTGCCAGCAACCTAGGACAGGGGCGTTATTCACCCCTCCACTTT. It specifies CASNLGQGRYSPLHF. This chain links TRBV6-6 with TRBJ1-6, with 9 bases identical to TRBD1. V trimming: 7 bases; J trimming: 8 bases; junction bases outside the gene matches: 9. CDR1 MNHNY and CDR2 SVGAGI come from the germline V gene (reference sequence). This CDR3 has 15 residues.

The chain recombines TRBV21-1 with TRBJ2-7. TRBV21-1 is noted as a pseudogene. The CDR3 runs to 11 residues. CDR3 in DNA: TGTGCCAGCAGCCGCAAGGACGAGCAGTACTTC. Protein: CASSRKDEQYF.

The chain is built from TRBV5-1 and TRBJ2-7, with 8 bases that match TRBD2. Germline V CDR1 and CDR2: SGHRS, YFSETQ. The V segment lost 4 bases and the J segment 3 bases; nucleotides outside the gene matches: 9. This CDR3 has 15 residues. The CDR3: CASSVTGTRGYEQYF. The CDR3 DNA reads TGCGCCAGCAGCGTAACCGGGACTAGGGGCTACGAGCAGTACTTC. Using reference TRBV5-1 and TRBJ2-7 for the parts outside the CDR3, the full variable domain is KAGVTQTPRYLIKTRGQQVTLSCSPISGHRSVSWYQQTPGQGLQFLFEYFSETQRNKGNFPGRFSGRQFSNSRSEMNVSTLELGDSALYLCASSVTGTRGYEQYFGPGTRLTVT.

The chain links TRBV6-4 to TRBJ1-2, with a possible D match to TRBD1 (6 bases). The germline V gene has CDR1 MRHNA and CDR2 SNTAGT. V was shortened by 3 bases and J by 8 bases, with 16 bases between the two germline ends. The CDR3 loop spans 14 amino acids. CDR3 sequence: CASSEYQGSGGYTF. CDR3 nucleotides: TGTGCCAGCAGTGAGTACCAGGGGAGCGGCGGCTACACCTTC.

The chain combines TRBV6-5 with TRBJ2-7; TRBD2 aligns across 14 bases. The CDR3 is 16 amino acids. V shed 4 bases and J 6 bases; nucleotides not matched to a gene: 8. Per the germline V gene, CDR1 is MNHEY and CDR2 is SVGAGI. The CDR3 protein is CASSSNAGLAGGEQYF. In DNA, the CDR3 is TGTGCCAGCAGTTCAAACGCAGGACTAGCGGGAGGCGAGCAGTACTTC.

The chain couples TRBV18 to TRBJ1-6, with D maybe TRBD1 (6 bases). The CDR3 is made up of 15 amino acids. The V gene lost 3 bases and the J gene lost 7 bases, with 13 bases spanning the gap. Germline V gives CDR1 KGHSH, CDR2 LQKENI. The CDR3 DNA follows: TGTGCCAGCTCACCCCCCAAGGGGGAGAATTCACCCCTCCACTTT. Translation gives CASSPPKGENSPLHF.

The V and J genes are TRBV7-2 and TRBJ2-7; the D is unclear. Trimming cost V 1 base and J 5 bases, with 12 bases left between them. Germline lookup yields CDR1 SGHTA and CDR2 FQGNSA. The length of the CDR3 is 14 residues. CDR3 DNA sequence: TGTGCCAGCAGCTTAGGTTGGGGTTTCAACGAGCAGTACTTC. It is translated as CASSLGWGFNEQYF.

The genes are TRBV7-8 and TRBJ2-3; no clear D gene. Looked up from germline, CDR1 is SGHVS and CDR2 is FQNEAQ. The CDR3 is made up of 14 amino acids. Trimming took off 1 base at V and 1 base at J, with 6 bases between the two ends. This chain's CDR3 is CASSLVGGTDTQYF. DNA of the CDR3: TGTGCCAGCAGCTTAGTTGGCGGCACAGATACGCAGTATTTT.

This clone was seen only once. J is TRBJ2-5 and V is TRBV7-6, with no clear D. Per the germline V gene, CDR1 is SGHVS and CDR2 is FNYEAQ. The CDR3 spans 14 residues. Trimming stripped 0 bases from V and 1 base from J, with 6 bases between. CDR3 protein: CASSLATAQETQYF. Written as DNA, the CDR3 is TGTGCCAGCAGCTTAGCGACGGCCCAAGAGACCCAGTACTTC. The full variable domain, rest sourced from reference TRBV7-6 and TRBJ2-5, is GAGVSQSPRYKVTKRGQDVALRCDPISGHVSLYWYRQALGQGPEFLTYFNYEAQQDKSGLPNDRFSAERPEGSISTLTIQRTEQRDSAMYRCASSLATAQETQYFGPGTRLLVL.

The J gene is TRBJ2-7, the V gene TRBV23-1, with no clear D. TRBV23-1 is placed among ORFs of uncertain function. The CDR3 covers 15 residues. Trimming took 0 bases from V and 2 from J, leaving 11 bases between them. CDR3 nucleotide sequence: TGCGCCAGCAGTCAATCGGACGGGTTTGCCTACGAGCAGTACTTC. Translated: CASSQSDGFAYEQYF.

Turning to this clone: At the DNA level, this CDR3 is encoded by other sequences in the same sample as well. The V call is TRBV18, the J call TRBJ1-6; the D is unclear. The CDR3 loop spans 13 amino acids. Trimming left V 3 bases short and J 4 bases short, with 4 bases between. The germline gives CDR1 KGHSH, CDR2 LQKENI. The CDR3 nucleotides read TGTGCCAGCTCACCCGGTTATAATTCACCCCTCCACTTT. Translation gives CASSPGYNSPLHF.

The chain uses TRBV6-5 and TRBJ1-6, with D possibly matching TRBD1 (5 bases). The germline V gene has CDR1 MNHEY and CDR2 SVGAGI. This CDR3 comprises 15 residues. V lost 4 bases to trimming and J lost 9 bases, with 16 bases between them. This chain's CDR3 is CASSSEGKGISPLHF. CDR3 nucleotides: TGTGCCAGCAGTTCCGAGGGCAAGGGGATTTCACCCCTCCACTTT.

The CDR3: CASSSREVETQYF. Here the CDR3 DNA reads TGTGCCAGTAGTTCGCGCGAAGTCGAGACCCAGTACTTC. The rearrangement uses TRBV19 and TRBJ2-5; D unresolved. Trimming removed 5 bases at V and 5 bases at J, with 12 bases between. This CDR3 has 13 residues. Germline V gene lookup returns CDR1 LNHDA and CDR2 SQIVND (reference sequence). Looking up the rest from reference TRBV19 and TRBJ2-5 gives the full variable domain: DGGITQSPKYLFRKEGQNVTLSCEQNLNHDAMYWYRQDPGQGLRLIYYSQIVNDFQKGDIAEGYSVSREKKESFPLTVTSAQKNPTAFYLCASSSREVETQYFGPGTRLLVL.

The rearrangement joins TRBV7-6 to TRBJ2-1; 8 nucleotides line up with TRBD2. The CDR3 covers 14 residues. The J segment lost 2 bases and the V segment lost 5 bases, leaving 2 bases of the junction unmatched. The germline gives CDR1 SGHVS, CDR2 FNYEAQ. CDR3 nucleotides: TGTGCCAGCAGCCGGGGGGGGACCTACAATGAGCAGTTCTTC. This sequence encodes CASSRGGTYNEQFF.

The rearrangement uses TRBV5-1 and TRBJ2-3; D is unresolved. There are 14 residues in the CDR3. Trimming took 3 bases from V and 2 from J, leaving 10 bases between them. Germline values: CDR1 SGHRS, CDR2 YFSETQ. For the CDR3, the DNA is TGCGCCAGCAGCTCAGGCGTAATCACAGATACGCAGTATTTT. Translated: CASSSGVITDTQYF.

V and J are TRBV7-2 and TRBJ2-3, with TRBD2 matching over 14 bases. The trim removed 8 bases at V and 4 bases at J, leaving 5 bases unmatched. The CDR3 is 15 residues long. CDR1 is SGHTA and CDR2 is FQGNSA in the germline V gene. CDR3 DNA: TGTGCCAGCGACGGGACTAGCGGGAGCCCAGATACGCAGTATTTT. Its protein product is CASDGTSGSPDTQYF.

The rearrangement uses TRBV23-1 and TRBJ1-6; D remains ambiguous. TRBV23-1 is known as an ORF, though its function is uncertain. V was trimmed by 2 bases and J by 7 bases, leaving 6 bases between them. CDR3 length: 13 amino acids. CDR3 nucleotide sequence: TGCGCCAGCAGTCAACCCTCGAATTCACCCCTCCACTTT. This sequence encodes CASSQPSNSPLHF.

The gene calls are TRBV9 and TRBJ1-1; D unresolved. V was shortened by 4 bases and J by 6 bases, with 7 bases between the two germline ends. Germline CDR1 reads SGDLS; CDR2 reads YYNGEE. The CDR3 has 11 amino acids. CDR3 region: CASSLLPEAFF. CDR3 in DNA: TGTGCCAGCAGCCTCCTCCCTGAAGCTTTCTTT.

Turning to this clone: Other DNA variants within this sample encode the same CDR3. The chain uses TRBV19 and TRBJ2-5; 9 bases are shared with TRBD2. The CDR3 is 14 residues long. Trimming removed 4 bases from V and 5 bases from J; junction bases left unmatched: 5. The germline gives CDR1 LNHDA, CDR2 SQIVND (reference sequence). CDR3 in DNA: TGTGCCAGTAGTACGGGACTAGCAGGCGAGACCCAGTACTTC. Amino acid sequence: CASSTGLAGETQYF. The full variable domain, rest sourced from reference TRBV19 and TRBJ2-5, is DGGITQSPKYLFRKEGQNVTLSCEQNLNHDAMYWYRQDPGQGLRLIYYSQIVNDFQKGDIAEGYSVSREKKESFPLTVTSAQKNPTAFYLCASSTGLAGETQYFGPGTRLLVL.